Following are 8 T cell receptor beta chains from one sample sequenced in a study of cytomegalovirus exposure and HLA in healthy donors. PCR used 60 Vbeta primers and 13 Jbeta primers. Data came from immunoSEQ multiplex PCR; TCRdb stores just in-frame clones and leaves some out. The sample records roughly 100,000 clones, under 90% being singletons. The sample consisted of PBMCs. These receptors originate from a man aged 50 or older in good health and CMV-seronegative.

With respect to this clone: The junction departs from germline at one end; a sequencing error may be responsible. The gene calls are TRBV7-9 and TRBJ2-1; 13 nucleotides match TRBD2. CDR1 is SEHNR, CDR2 FQNEAQ, per germline (reference sequence). The CDR3 is 19 residues long. The CDR3 region has the DNA TGTTCCAGCAGCTTAGCCCATCAACAGTGGACTAGCGGGAGCCAGTTTAAGTTCTTC. This sequence encodes CSSSLAHQQWTSGSQFKFF. The full variable domain, completed using reference TRBV7-9 and TRBJ2-1, is DTGVSQNPRHKITKRGQNVTFRCDPISEHNRLYWYRQTLGQGPEFLTYFQNEAQLEKSRLLSDRFSAERPKGSFSTLEIQRTEQGDSAMYLCSSSLAHQQWTSGSQFKFFGPGTRLTVL.

The chain recombines TRBV28 with TRBJ1-1, with 8 bases that match TRBD1. The V gene end was trimmed by 2 bases and the J gene end by 0 bases; junction bases not matched to a gene: 8. CDR1 MDHEN and CDR2 SYDVKM come from the germline V gene. The CDR3 runs to 17 residues. DNA of the CDR3: TGTGCCAGCAGTTTACTTTCCGGACAGGGAATGAACACTGAAGCTTTCTTT. Its translation is CASSLLSGQGMNTEAFF. Full variable domain (remainder filled in from reference TRBV28 and TRBJ1-1): DVKVTQSSRYLVKRTGEKVFLECVQDMDHENMFWYRQDPGLGLRLIYFSYDVKMKEKGDIPEGYSVSREKKERFSLILESASTNQTSMYLCASSLLSGQGMNTEAFFGQGTRLTVV.

This clone was detected only a few times. The J gene is TRBJ2-1, the V gene TRBV7-9; 9 nucleotides agree with TRBD2. Germline lookup yields CDR1 SEHNR and CDR2 FQNEAQ (reference sequence). V shed 1 base and J 4 bases; nucleotides not matched to a gene: 5. This CDR3 contains 16 residues. The CDR3 spells CASSLGGGREYNEQFF. In DNA, the CDR3 is TGTGCCAGCAGCTTAGGGGGCGGGAGGGAATACAATGAGCAGTTCTTC.

The chain combines TRBV5-4 with TRBJ2-2; tentatively, D is TRBD2 (6 bases). The CDR3 totals 15 residues. The germline V gene encodes CDR1 SGHNT and CDR2 YYREEE (reference sequence). V was pared by 4 bases and J by 2 bases, with 12 bases between. CDR3 sequence reads: CASSSSGVNTGELFF. In DNA, the CDR3 is TGTGCCAGCAGCAGTAGCGGAGTAAACACCGGGGAGCTGTTTTTT.

The gene calls are TRBV28 and TRBJ1-1; 7 bases align to TRBD1. The CDR3 contains 15 residues. Losses at the gene ends were 8 bases for V and 11 bases for J; bases not matched to a gene: 20. Germline values: CDR1 MDHEN, CDR2 SYDVKM. The CDR3 DNA sequence: TGTGCCAGCTCAAAAACAGGGGAAGGTTGGGGATGGGCTTTCTTT. It encodes CASSKTGEGWGWAFF.

The chain links TRBV28 to TRBJ1-2, with TRBD1 identical over 8 bases. V was pared by 4 bases and J by 2 bases, with 3 bases of the junction left unmatched. Germline CDR1 and CDR2: MDHEN and SYDVKM. The CDR3 spans 14 residues. Written as DNA, the CDR3 is TGTGCCAGCAGTTCAGGGGGCTTGAACTATGGCTACACCTTC. The encoded protein is CASSSGGLNYGYTF.

The gene calls are TRBV7-9 and TRBJ2-7, with 12 bases that match TRBD2. CDR1 and CDR2 (germline): SEHNR, FQNEAQ (reference sequence). The CDR3 runs 16 residues. V lost 1 base to trimming and J lost 6 bases; unmatched junction nucleotides: 7. The CDR3 DNA is TGTGCCAGCAGCTTAGGCCTAGCGGGAGGGCCGAGCGAGCAGTACTTC. Its translation: CASSLGLAGGPSEQYF.

The chain has TRBV28 and TRBJ1-1; D remains unclear. The length of the CDR3 is 13 residues. V gave up 3 bases and J gave up 5 bases, with 10 bases separating them. Germline CDR1 reads MDHEN; CDR2 reads SYDVKM. The CDR3 region is CASSLSAGTEAFF. Written as DNA, the CDR3 is TGTGCCAGCAGTTTGTCTGCGGGGACTGAAGCTTTCTTT.